The entry below describes one TCR beta chain. What it recognizes is unknown. Trimming cost V 1 base and J 2 bases; bases outside gene matches: 9. Germline V gene data show CDR1 as DFQATT and CDR2 as SNEGSKA (reference sequence). The CDR3 extends over 16 amino acids. The entry originates in a study of type 1 regulatory T cells. Study details: This in vitro CD4 product, T-allo10, is enriched for Tr1 cells and alloantigen-specific.

TCRdb passed the reads through MiXCR, listing each CDR3 protein once. The sample has tens of thousands of distinct CDR3 sequences, about 20% seen once. Study observations and caveats: Tr1 cells had a more restricted TCR repertoire than non-Tr1 cells.

The origin of this receptor is a human donor in good health. The chain carries TRBV20-1 and TRBJ2-3; 7 bases are a match to TRBD2. Sample: cultured type 1 regulatory T (Tr1) cells, either the whole culture or a sorted fraction (not recorded which). This CDR3 reads CSARAPTSLDTDTQYF. CDR3 bases: TGCAGTGCTAGAGCCCCGACTAGCTTAGACACAGATACGCAGTATTTT.